Each of the 15 T cell receptor beta chains below was sequenced from the same sample in a study of glioma-infiltrating T cells after dendritic cell vaccination. Profiling relied on immunoSEQ multiplex PCR, and the TCRdb table lists in-frame clones only, not all of them. The repertoire has about 64,000 clones, 82% of them found once; the top ten carry around 9.6%. Sequences were derived from blood, sampled before dendritic cell vaccination. These receptor sequences come from a human donor with glioblastoma.

This rearrangement joins TRBV29-1 to TRBJ2-7; 10 nucleotides match TRBD1. CDR3 size: 12 residues. With 7 bases clipped from V and 5 bases from J, the junction kept 5 bases outside the gene matches. CDR1 is SQVTM and CDR2 is ANQGSEA in the germline V gene. The CDR3 bases are TGCAGCGCAGCTGGACAGGGGGACGAGCAGTACTTC. The encoded protein is CSAAGQGDEQYF.

The chain joins TRBV15 to TRBJ2-3; 7 positions match TRBD1. The ends lost 4 bases at V and 3 bases at J; junction bases unmatched: 7. Per the germline V gene, CDR1 is LNHNV and CDR2 is YYDKDF (reference sequence). The CDR3 consists of 15 residues. This CDR3 reads CATSTRQGGTDTQYF. The CDR3 DNA follows: TGTGCCACCAGCACCAGACAGGGTGGAACAGATACGCAGTATTTT.

The gene calls are TRBV18 and TRBJ1-4; 8 positions match TRBD1. With 3 bases clipped from V and 4 bases from J, the junction kept 4 bases outside the gene matches. This CDR3 has 15 residues. Germline V lookup: CDR1 KGHSH, CDR2 LQKENI. CDR3 residues: CASSPQQGGNEKLFF. CDR3 nucleotides: TGTGCCAGCTCACCTCAACAGGGGGGTAATGAAAAACTGTTTTTT.

V is TRBV14 and J is TRBJ1-2, with D perhaps TRBD1 (5 bases). The CDR3 spans 15 residues. From germline, CDR1 is SGHDN and CDR2 FVKESK. Trimming took off 0 bases at V and 4 bases at J, with 12 bases between the two ends. Here the CDR3 reads CASSQEGLRGYGYTF. The CDR3 bases are TGTGCCAGCAGCCAAGAAGGGCTTAGGGGCTATGGCTACACCTTC. Full variable domain (outside the CDR3, taken from reference TRBV14 and TRBJ1-2): EAGVTQFPSHSVIEKGQTVTLRCDPISGHDNLYWYRRVMGKEIKFLLHFVKESKQDESGMPNNRFLAERTGGTYSTLKVQPAELEDSGVYFCASSQEGLRGYGYTFGSGTRLTVV.

V and J are TRBV2 and TRBJ2-5; tentative D call: TRBD2 (6 bases). V lost 7 bases and J lost 1, with 10 bases in between. The CDR3 covers 13 residues. The germline V gene encodes CDR1 SNHLY and CDR2 FYNNEI. In nucleotides, the CDR3 is TGTGCCAGCATAAGGAGGGCCCAAGAGACCCAGTACTTC. As protein: CASIRRAQETQYF.

This rearrangement joins TRBV6-5 to TRBJ2-2; 7 bases are a match to TRBD1. This CDR3 is 15 amino acids long. With V trimmed by 8 bases and J by 4 bases, 10 bases remained unmatched. Germline assignment: CDR1 MNHEY and CDR2 SVGAGI. CDR3 region: CASLPSGGFTGELFF. CDR3 nucleotides: TGTGCCAGCCTACCTTCAGGGGGTTTCACCGGGGAGCTGTTTTTT.

This clone showed up just once. This sequence joins TRBV7-6 and TRBJ1-5; the match to TRBD1 covers 11 bases. This CDR3 is built from 17 residues. CDR1 and CDR2 from the germline V gene are SGHVS and FNYEAQ. Trimming took 5 bases from V and 1 from J; bases not matched to a gene: 7. CDR3 in DNA: TGTGCCAGCAGCCCAGGACAGGGGGCGCGGAGCAATCAGCCCCAGCATTTT. Translating gives CASSPGQGARSNQPQHF.

The chain uses TRBV5-8 and TRBJ2-1; 13 bases are a match to TRBD2. V was clipped by 3 bases and J by 9 bases; unmatched bases: 6. The length of the CDR3 is 15 residues. Germline V gives CDR1 SGHTS, CDR2 YDEGEE. CDR3 sequence reads: CASSSGLAGVREQFF. DNA for the CDR3: TGTGCCAGCAGCTCAGGACTAGCGGGGGTCCGTGAGCAGTTCTTC.

This clone was counted a few times. The V call is TRBV6-1, the J call TRBJ2-7, with 8 nucleotides matching TRBD1. V shed 4 bases and J 5 bases; nucleotides not matched to a gene: 7. The CDR3 is made up of 14 amino acids. The V gene's germline CDR1 is MNHNS and CDR2 SASEGT. CDR3 sequence (DNA): TGTGCCAGCAGTGGGGGACAGGTAAGCGACGAGCAGTACTTC. Amino acids: CASSGGQVSDEQYF.

This chain uses TRBV5-6 with TRBJ2-7; no reliable D call. The CDR3 covers 15 residues. The V gene lost 2 bases and the J gene lost 0 bases, with 12 bases spanning the gap. The germline CDR1 and CDR2 sequences are SGHDT and YYEEEE. Here the CDR3 DNA reads TGTGCCAGCAGCTTCCTCCTCTCCAGCTCCTACGAGCAGTACTTC. This encodes CASSFLLSSSYEQYF.

The chain employs TRBV5-1 and TRBJ2-7; TRBD1 matches 8 bases. The CDR3 spans 15 residues. With V trimmed by 7 bases and J by 3 bases, 12 bases remained unmatched. Germline V gene data show CDR1 as SGHRS and CDR2 as YFSETQ. DNA for the CDR3: TGCGCCAGCGCCCTAAGTCAGGGGGCCGGCTACGAGCAGTACTTC. As protein: CASALSQGAGYEQYF.

The chain employs TRBV28 and TRBJ1-6; D unclear. The germline CDR1 and CDR2 sequences are MDHEN and SYDVKM. With 8 bases removed from V and 9 bases from J, the gap between germline ends came to 11 bases. The CDR3 runs to 12 residues. CDR3: CASCNPGSPLHF. The CDR3, as DNA: TGTGCCAGCTGCAACCCCGGTTCACCCCTCCACTTT.

V usage is TRBV6-5 and J usage is TRBJ2-6; D gene unclear. The V gene's germline CDR1 is MNHEY and CDR2 SVGAGI. The ends were cut back, 5 bases at V and 2 bases at J, with 10 bases in the middle. This CDR3 has 15 residues. The CDR3 spells CASSLSDTGANVLTF. The CDR3 DNA sequence: TGTGCCAGCAGTCTAAGCGATACTGGGGCCAACGTCCTGACTTTC.

V and J are TRBV9 and TRBJ2-5; TRBD2 matches at 11 bases. The germline gives CDR1 SGDLS, CDR2 YYNGEE. The trim removed 2 bases at V and 4 bases at J, leaving 10 bases unmatched. The CDR3 spans 17 residues. Here the CDR3 reads CASSVDSGGAVRETQYF. Here the CDR3 DNA reads TGTGCCAGCAGCGTGGATAGCGGGGGGGCGGTCCGAGAGACCCAGTACTTC.

The genes are TRBV2 and TRBJ1-1; TRBD1 agrees at 9 bases. Looked up from germline, CDR1 is SNHLY and CDR2 is FYNNEI. The junction had 14 bases not matched to a gene; V was cut back by 5 bases and J by 1 base. CDR3 size: 18 residues. As DNA, the CDR3 is TGTGCCAGCAGTCACACGTGGGGACAGGGAGTCGGGAACACTGAAGCTTTCTTT. Translating gives CASSHTWGQGVGNTEAFF.